One sample yielded the 24 T cell receptor beta chains listed below, sequenced in a study of blood T cell repertoires in COVID-19. TCRdb's copy holds only in-frame clones and misses some; the assay was immunoSEQ multiplex PCR. Here the sample spans 61,000 or so clones, approximately 82% being singletons. The specimen sequenced was peripheral blood. The receptors stem from a woman older than 75 with acute or convalescent COVID-19.

The chain uses TRBV28 and TRBJ1-5, with 8 positions matching TRBD1. V was pared by 3 bases and J by 6 bases, with 4 bases of the junction left unmatched. The CDR3 spans 14 residues. CDR1 is MDHEN, CDR2 SYDVKM, per germline. DNA for the CDR3: TGTGCCAGCAGTTTTAGACAGGGGTTTCAGCCCCAGCATTTT. This translates into CASSFRQGFQPQHF.

The CDR3 here is CASRVSTGSGNTIYF. The CDR3 bases are TGTGCCAGCAGGGTCTCAACAGGATCTGGAAACACCATATATTTT. This chain links TRBV6-5 with TRBJ1-3; D is perhaps TRBD1 (5 bases). CDR1 is MNHEY and CDR2 is SVGAGI in the germline V gene. Trimming shortened V by 6 bases and J by 1 base, and 13 bases separated the two germline ends. This CDR3 region has 15 residues.

The chain links TRBV6-5 to TRBJ1-4, with TRBD1 matching over 7 bases. J was trimmed by 9 bases and V by 4 bases; bases with no gene match: 14. The CDR3 loop spans 16 amino acids. Germline CDR1 MNHEY, CDR2 SVGAGI. The CDR3 sequence is CASSSERQGVYKKLFF. The CDR3 coding sequence is TGTGCCAGCAGTTCCGAGAGGCAGGGGGTATATAAAAAACTGTTTTTT.

J is TRBJ2-2 and V is TRBV6-2 or TRBV6-3; 8 bases are a match to TRBD2. This CDR3 contains 15 residues. The J segment lost 6 bases and the V segment lost 6 bases, leaving 9 bases of the junction unmatched. The germline V gene encodes CDR1 MNHEY and CDR2 SVGEGT. The CDR3 bases are TGTGCCAGCAGCATGGTGGCGGGGGGCCCCGGGGAGCTGTTTTTT. Its translation: CASSMVAGGPGELFF.

The chain uses TRBV27 and TRBJ2-3; 11 positions agree with TRBD2. This CDR3 is 15 amino acids long. CDR1 and CDR2 from the germline V gene are MNHEY and SMNVEV (reference sequence). J gave up 1 base and V 4 bases, and 1 base lay outside the gene matches. Here the CDR3 reads CASSSGLAGTDTQYF. Here the CDR3 DNA reads TGTGCCAGCAGTTCGGGACTAGCGGGCACAGATACGCAGTATTTT.

The CDR3 loop reads CANSPGLATDTQYF. The CDR3 bases are TGTGCCAACTCGCCGGGACTAGCGACAGATACGCAGTATTTT. The V call is TRBV7-2, the J call TRBJ2-3, with 10 bases identical to TRBD2. V gave up 10 bases and J gave up 3 bases; unmatched junction bases: 7. From germline, CDR1 is SGHTA and CDR2 FQGNSA. The CDR3 is made up of 14 amino acids. The full variable domain, completed using reference TRBV7-2 and TRBJ2-3, is GAGVSQSPSNKVTEKGKDVELRCDPISGHTALYWYRQSLGQGLEFLIYFQGNSAPDKSGLPSDRFSAERTGGSVSTLTIQRTQQEDSAVYLCANSPGLATDTQYFGPGTRLTVL.

The chain employs TRBV20-1 and TRBJ1-2; 7 positions agree with TRBD1. Germline values: CDR1 DFQATT, CDR2 SNEGSKA (reference sequence). This CDR3 is 13 amino acids long. V lost 3 bases to trimming and J lost 4 bases; unmatched junction nucleotides: 5. The CDR3 loop is CSASLQGGYGYTF. In nucleotides, the CDR3 is TGCAGTGCTAGTTTGCAGGGGGGCTATGGCTACACCTTC.

This chain connects TRBV5-1 to TRBJ2-7; a possible D gene is TRBD1 (5 bases). CDR3 length: 11 amino acids. Trimming left V 5 bases short and J 2 bases short, with 5 bases between. Germline V gene lookup returns CDR1 SGHRS and CDR2 YFSETQ. The CDR3 protein is CASRTAYEQYF. CDR3 DNA sequence: TGCGCCAGCAGGACAGCCTACGAGCAGTACTTC. The variable domain in full, with the rest retrieved from reference TRBV5-1 and TRBJ2-7, is KAGVTQTPRYLIKTRGQQVTLSCSPISGHRSVSWYQQTPGQGLQFLFEYFSETQRNKGNFPGRFSGRQFSNSRSEMNVSTLELGDSALYLCASRTAYEQYFGPGTRLTVT.

The J gene is TRBJ2-2, the V gene TRBV6-5; 8 nucleotides line up with TRBD1. In germline, CDR1 is MNHEY, CDR2 SVGAGI. V lost 6 bases and J lost 7; bases outside the gene matches: 7. The CDR3 length is 14 residues. The CDR3 DNA sequence: TGTGCCAGCAGCACAGGGGGACTCATCGGGGAGCTGTTTTTT. Its translation: CASSTGGLIGELFF.

The chain has TRBV7-3 and TRBJ1-1; D is uncertain. Germline V gene sequence: CDR1 SGHTA, CDR2 FQGTGA. V lost 4 bases to trimming and J lost 0 bases, with 6 bases between them. The CDR3 covers 13 residues. The CDR3 reads CASSSNLNTEAFF. CDR3 coding DNA: TGTGCCAGCAGCTCCAACTTGAACACTGAAGCTTTCTTT.

V and J are TRBV2 and TRBJ1-5; 7 positions agree with TRBD1. Per the germline V gene, CDR1 is SNHLY and CDR2 is FYNNEI. The CDR3 contains 15 residues. V was clipped by 7 bases and J by 0 bases; unmatched bases: 6. The CDR3 coding sequence is TGTGCCAGCACCCGGACAGGAAGTAGCAATCAGCCCCAGCATTTT. The encoded protein is CASTRTGSSNQPQHF.

The chain is built from TRBV5-8 and TRBJ2-7; D is unclear. The V gene's germline CDR1 is SGHTS and CDR2 YDEGEE. Trimming took 1 base from V and 0 from J, leaving 5 bases between them. The CDR3 loop spans 13 amino acids. CDR3: CASSLRDSYEQYF. The CDR3 DNA reads TGTGCCAGCAGCTTGAGAGACTCCTACGAGCAGTACTTC.

This chain links TRBV29-1 with TRBJ2-7, with 7 positions matching TRBD1. The CDR3 contains 15 residues. V was pared by 3 bases and J by 5 bases, with 13 bases of the junction left unmatched. From germline, CDR1 is SQVTM and CDR2 ANQGSEA. This CDR3 reads CSVEVRQGSADEQYF. CDR3 bases: TGCAGCGTTGAGGTCAGACAGGGATCAGCCGACGAGCAGTACTTC.

The chain has TRBV5-6 and TRBJ1-3; the D is unclear. CDR1 is SGHDT, CDR2 YYEEEE, per germline. The CDR3 sequence is 15 residues long. Trimming removed 4 bases from V and 0 bases from J, with 11 bases in between. The CDR3 nucleotides read TGTGCCAGCAGCGTGGGTACACGCTCTGGAAACACCATATATTTT. Translated, it gives CASSVGTRSGNTIYF.

The V call is TRBV5-1, the J call TRBJ2-7; no definite D call. This CDR3 is built from 14 residues. Trimming removed 0 bases from V and 0 bases from J, with 7 bases in between. Germline CDR1 SGHRS, CDR2 YFSETQ. This CDR3 is CASSLVGSSYEQYF. As DNA, the CDR3 is TGCGCCAGCAGCTTGGTGGGCAGCTCCTACGAGCAGTACTTC.

The chain combines TRBV5-1 with TRBJ2-1, with a tentative D call TRBD2 (6 bases). CDR3 size: 13 residues. Germline CDR1 SGHRS, CDR2 YFSETQ. V gave up 0 bases and J gave up 7 bases, with 8 bases separating them. CDR3 in DNA: TGCGCCAGCAGCTTGGATGCGGGGAATGAGCAGTTCTTC. It translates to CASSLDAGNEQFF.

The chain has TRBV18 and TRBJ2-7; TRBD1 might be the D (6 bases). Germline assignment: CDR1 KGHSH and CDR2 LQKENI. V lost 2 bases to trimming and J lost 4 bases, with 15 bases between them. This CDR3 comprises 15 residues. The CDR3 spells CASSPEGGPLYEQYF. In nucleotides, the CDR3 is TGTGCCAGCTCACCAGAAGGGGGACCCCTTTACGAGCAGTACTTC.

V is TRBV19 and J is TRBJ1-5; D gene unclear. This CDR3 region has 13 residues. The V gene lost 11 bases and the J gene lost 3 bases, with 14 bases spanning the gap. Germline values: CDR1 LNHDA, CDR2 SQIVND (reference sequence). The CDR3 DNA follows: TGTGCCGGTTCCCGGAGCAACAATCAGCCCCAGCATTTT. As protein: CAGSRSNNQPQHF.

The genes are TRBV27 and TRBJ1-5; D gene uncertain. The CDR3 length is 15 residues. V lost 4 bases and J lost 2, with 12 bases in between. CDR1 MNHEY and CDR2 SMNVEV come from the germline V gene (reference sequence). The CDR3 DNA sequence: TGTGCCAGCAGTTACGAGTGGAGGGGCAATCAGCCCCAGCATTTT. Protein: CASSYEWRGNQPQHF.

The rearrangement uses TRBV30 and TRBJ2-1; 15 bases match TRBD2. CDR1 and CDR2 (germline): GTSNPN, SVGIG (reference sequence). The CDR3 spans 16 residues. V lost 4 bases and J lost 8; bases outside the gene matches: 9. The CDR3 here is CAWTLGLAGGPDEQFF. CDR3 bases: TGTGCCTGGACCCTAGGACTAGCGGGAGGGCCGGATGAGCAGTTCTTC.

V usage is TRBV11-2 and J usage is TRBJ2-7; tentatively, D is TRBD2 (5 bases). The CDR3 sequence is 11 residues long. The germline gives CDR1 SGHAT, CDR2 FQNNGV. V lost 5 bases and J lost 9, with 11 bases in between. The CDR3 loop reads CASSTRDRQYF. The CDR3 DNA reads TGTGCCAGCAGCACCCGGGATAGGCAGTACTTC. Looking up the rest from reference TRBV11-2 and TRBJ2-7 gives the full variable domain: EAGVAQSPRYKIIEKRQSVAFWCNPISGHATLYWYQQILGQGPKLLIQFQNNGVVDDSQLPKDRFSAERLKGVDSTLKIQPAKLEDSAVYLCASSTRDRQYFGPGTRLTVT.

The genes are TRBV6-6 and TRBJ2-1, with TRBD1 identical over 9 bases. The CDR3 is 19 residues long. The J segment lost 0 bases and the V segment lost 6 bases, leaving 15 bases of the junction unmatched. CDR1 and CDR2 from the germline V gene are MNHNY and SVGAGI (reference sequence). The CDR3 coding sequence is TGTGCCAGCAGGCGACTTGGGACAGGGCACGAAAGCTCCTACAATGAGCAGTTCTTC. The encoded protein is CASRRLGTGHESSYNEQFF.

V is TRBV7-2 and J is TRBJ2-7; 7 bases match TRBD2. V dropped 1 base and J dropped 3; count of bases not matched to a gene: 9. The length of the CDR3 is 16 residues. In germline, CDR1 is SGHTA, CDR2 FQGNSA. The CDR3 DNA is TGTGCCAGCAGCTTAGTTGGGACTAAGGGCCTCTACGAGCAGTACTTC. Translating gives CASSLVGTKGLYEQYF.

The rearrangement uses TRBV6-4 and TRBJ2-3, with D perhaps TRBD2 (5 bases). CDR1 is MRHNA and CDR2 is SNTAGT in the germline V gene. V was pared by 2 bases and J by 2 bases, with 8 bases between. CDR3 length: 14 residues. The CDR3 bases are TGTGCCAGCAGTGACGGAGGCTCCACAGATACGCAGTATTTT. This encodes CASSDGGSTDTQYF.